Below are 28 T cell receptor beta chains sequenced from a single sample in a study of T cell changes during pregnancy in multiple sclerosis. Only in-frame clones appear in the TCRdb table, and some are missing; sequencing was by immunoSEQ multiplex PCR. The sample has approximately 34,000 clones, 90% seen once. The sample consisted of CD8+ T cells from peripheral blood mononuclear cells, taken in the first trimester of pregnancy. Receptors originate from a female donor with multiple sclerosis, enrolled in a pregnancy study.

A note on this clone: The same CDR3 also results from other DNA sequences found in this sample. Here the CDR3 DNA reads TGTGCCAGCAGCCAAGAAGCGGGATTCCAAGAGACCCAGTACTTC. Its translation: CASSQEAGFQETQYF. This chain connects TRBV4-2 to TRBJ2-5; 7 nucleotides line up with TRBD2. The V segment lost 0 bases and the J segment 1 base; nucleotides outside the gene matches: 2. The CDR3 spans 15 residues. Germline lookup yields CDR1 LGHNA and CDR2 YNFKEQ.

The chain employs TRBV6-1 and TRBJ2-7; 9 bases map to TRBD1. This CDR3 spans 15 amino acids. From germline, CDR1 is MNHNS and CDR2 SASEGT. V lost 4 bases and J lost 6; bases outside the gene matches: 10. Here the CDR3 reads CASSGPGTGTVEQYF. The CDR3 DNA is TGTGCCAGCAGTGGTCCCGGGACAGGGACGGTCGAGCAGTACTTC.

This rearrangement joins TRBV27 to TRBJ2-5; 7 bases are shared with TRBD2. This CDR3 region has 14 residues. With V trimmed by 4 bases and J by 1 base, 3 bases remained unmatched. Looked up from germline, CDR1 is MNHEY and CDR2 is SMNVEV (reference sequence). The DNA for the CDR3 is TGTGCCAGCAGTTGGGGAGGGATCCAAGAGACCCAGTACTTC. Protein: CASSWGGIQETQYF.

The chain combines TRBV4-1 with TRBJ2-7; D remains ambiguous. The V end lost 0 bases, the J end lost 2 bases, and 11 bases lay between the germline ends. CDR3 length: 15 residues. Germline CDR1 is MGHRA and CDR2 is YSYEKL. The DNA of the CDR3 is TGCGCCAGCAGCCAAGAATTGGCTCCCACCTACGAGCAGTACTTC. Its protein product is CASSQELAPTYEQYF.

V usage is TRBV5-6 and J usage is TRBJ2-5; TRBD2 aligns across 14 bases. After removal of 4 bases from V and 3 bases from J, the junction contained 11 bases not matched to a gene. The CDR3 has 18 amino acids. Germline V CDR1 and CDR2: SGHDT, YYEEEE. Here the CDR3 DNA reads TGTGCCAGCAGCCCCCCCCTCTTGACTAGCGGGAGGGAAGAGACCCAGTACTTC. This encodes CASSPPLLTSGREETQYF.

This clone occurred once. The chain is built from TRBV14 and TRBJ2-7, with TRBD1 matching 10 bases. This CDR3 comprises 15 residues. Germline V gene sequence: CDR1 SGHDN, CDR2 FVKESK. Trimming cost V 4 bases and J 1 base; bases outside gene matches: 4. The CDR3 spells CASSPTGGPSYEQYF. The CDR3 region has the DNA TGTGCCAGCAGCCCGACAGGGGGCCCGTCCTACGAGCAGTACTTC.

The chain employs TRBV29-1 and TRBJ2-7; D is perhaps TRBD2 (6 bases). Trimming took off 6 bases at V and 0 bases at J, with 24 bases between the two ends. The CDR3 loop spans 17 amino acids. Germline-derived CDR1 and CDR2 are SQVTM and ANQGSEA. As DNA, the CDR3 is TGCAGCGTCACCTCGCTCCCTCTCGGCGGGACCTCCTACGAGCAGTACTTC. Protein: CSVTSLPLGGTSYEQYF.

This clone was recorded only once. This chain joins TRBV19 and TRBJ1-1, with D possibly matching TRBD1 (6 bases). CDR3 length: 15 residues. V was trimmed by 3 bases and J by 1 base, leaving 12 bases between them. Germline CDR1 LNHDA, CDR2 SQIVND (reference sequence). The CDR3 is CASSISGAGNTEAFF. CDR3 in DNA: TGTGCCAGTAGTATTTCAGGGGCTGGGAACACTGAAGCTTTCTTT. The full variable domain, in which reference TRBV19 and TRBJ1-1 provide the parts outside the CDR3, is DGGITQSPKYLFRKEGQNVTLSCEQNLNHDAMYWYRQDPGQGLRLIYYSQIVNDFQKGDIAEGYSVSREKKESFPLTVTSAQKNPTAFYLCASSISGAGNTEAFFGQGTRLTVV.

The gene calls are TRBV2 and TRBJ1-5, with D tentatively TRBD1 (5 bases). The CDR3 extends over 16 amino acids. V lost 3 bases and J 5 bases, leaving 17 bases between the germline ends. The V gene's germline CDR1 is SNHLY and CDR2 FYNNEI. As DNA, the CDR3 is TGTGCCAGCAGTGAGCCCGAGCAGGGCCCCTATCAGCCCCAGCATTTT. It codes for CASSEPEQGPYQPQHF. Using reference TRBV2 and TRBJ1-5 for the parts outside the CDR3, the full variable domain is EPEVTQTPSHQVTQMGQEVILRCVPISNHLYFYWYRQILGQKVEFLVSFYNNEISEKSEIFDDQFSVERPDGSNFTLKIRSTKLEDSAMYFCASSEPEQGPYQPQHFGDGTRLSIL.

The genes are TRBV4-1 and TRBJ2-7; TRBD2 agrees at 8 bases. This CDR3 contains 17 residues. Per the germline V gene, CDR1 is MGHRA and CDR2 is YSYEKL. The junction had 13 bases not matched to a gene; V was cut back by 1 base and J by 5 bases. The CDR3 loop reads CASSQGIASGRNDEQYF. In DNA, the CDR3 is TGCGCCAGCAGCCAAGGGATAGCGAGCGGGAGAAACGACGAGCAGTACTTC.

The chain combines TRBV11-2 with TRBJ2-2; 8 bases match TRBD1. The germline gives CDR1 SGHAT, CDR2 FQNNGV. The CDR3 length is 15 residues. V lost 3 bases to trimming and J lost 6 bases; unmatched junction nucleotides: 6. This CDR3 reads CASSLAGGRPGELFF. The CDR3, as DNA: TGTGCCAGCAGCTTGGCAGGGGGCCGCCCCGGGGAGCTGTTTTTT.

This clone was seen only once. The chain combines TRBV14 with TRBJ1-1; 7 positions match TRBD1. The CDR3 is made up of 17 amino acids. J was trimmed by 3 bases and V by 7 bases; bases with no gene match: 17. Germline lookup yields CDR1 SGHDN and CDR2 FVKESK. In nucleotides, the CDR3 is TGTGCCAGCAAGGGGGTTAGGGGGCGGAAAGAGGACACTGAAGCTTTCTTT. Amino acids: CASKGVRGRKEDTEAFF.

Here the CDR3 DNA reads TGTGCCAGCAGTGAACAGGAGACAGATACGCAGTATTTT. Its protein product is CASSEQETDTQYF. The chain couples TRBV6-4 to TRBJ2-3, with D tentatively TRBD1 (5 bases). The CDR3 covers 13 residues. V shed 3 bases and J shed 3 bases, with 7 bases lying between them. Germline CDR1 reads MRHNA; CDR2 reads SNTAGT.

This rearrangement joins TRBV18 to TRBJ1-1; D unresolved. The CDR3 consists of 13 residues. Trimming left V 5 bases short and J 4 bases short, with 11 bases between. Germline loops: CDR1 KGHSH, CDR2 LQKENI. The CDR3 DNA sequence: TGTGCCAGCTCATTCCAGACTGTCACTGAAGCTTTCTTT. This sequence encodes CASSFQTVTEAFF.

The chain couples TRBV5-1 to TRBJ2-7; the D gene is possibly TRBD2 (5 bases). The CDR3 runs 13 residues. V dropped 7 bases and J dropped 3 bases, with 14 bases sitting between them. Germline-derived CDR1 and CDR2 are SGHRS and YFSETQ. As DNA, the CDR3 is TGCGCCAGCCGATATGGTAGCGACTACGAGCAGTACTTC. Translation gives CASRYGSDYEQYF.

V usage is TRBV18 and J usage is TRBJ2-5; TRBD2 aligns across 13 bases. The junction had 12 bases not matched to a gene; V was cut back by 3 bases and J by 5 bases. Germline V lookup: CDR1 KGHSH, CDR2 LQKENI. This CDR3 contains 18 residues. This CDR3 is CASSPRDGGTSGIETQYF. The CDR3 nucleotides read TGTGCCAGCTCACCCCGGGACGGTGGGACTAGCGGGATCGAGACCCAGTACTTC.

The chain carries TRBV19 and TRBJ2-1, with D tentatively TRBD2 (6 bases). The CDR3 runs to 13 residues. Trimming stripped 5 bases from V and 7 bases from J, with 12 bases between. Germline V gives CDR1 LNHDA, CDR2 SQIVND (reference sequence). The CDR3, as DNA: TGTGCCAGTAGTCTTCGTGGGGGGAATGAGCAGTTCTTC. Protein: CASSLRGGNEQFF.

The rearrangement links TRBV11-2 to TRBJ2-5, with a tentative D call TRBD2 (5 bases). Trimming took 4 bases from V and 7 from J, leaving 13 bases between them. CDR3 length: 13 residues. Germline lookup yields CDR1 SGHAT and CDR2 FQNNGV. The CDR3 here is CASSYPDSTTQYF. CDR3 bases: TGTGCCAGCAGCTACCCGGACTCCACGACCCAGTACTTC.

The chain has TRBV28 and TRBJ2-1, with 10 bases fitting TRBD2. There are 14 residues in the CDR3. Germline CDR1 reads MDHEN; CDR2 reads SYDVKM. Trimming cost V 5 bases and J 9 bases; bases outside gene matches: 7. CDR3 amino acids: CASSVLAGVREQFF. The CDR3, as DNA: TGTGCCAGCAGTGTGCTAGCGGGAGTCCGTGAGCAGTTCTTC.

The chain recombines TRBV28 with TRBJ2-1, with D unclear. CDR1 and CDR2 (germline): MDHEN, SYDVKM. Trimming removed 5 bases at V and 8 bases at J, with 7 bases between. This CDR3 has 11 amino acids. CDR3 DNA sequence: TGTGCCAGCAGTACCCGGGATGAGCAGTTCTTC. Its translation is CASSTRDEQFF.

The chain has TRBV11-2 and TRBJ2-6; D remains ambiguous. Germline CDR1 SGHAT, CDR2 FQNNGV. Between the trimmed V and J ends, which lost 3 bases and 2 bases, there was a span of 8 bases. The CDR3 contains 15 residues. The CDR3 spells CASSFTRAGANVLTF. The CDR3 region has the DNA TGTGCCAGCAGCTTCACCCGGGCTGGGGCCAACGTCCTGACTTTC.

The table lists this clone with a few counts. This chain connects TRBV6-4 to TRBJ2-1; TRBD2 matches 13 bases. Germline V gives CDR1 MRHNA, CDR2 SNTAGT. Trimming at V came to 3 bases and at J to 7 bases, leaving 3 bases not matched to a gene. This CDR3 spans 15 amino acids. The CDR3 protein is CASSEETSGRNEQFF. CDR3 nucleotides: TGTGCCAGCAGTGAAGAGACTAGCGGGAGGAATGAGCAGTTCTTC.

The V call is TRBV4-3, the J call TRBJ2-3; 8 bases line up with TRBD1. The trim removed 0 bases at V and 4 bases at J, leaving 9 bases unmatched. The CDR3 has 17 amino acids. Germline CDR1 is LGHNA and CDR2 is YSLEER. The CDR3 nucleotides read TGCGCCAGCAGCCAAGAAGGCGGGCGGACAGGGCCAGATACGCAGTATTTT. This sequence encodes CASSQEGGRTGPDTQYF.

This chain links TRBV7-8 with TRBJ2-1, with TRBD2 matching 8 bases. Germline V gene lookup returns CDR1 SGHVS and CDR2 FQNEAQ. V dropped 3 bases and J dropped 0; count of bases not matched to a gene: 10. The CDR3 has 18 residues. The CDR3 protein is CASSLSPGGTSSYNEQFF. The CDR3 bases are TGTGCCAGCAGCTTGTCCCCCGGTGGGACTAGCTCCTACAATGAGCAGTTCTTC.

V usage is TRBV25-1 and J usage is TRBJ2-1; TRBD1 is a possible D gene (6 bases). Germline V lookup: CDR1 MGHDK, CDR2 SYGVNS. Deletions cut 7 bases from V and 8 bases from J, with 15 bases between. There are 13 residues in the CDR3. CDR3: CASTTRGSDEQFF. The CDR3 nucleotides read TGTGCCAGCACTACGAGGGGGTCGGATGAGCAGTTCTTC. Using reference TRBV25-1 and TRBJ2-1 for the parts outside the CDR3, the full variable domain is EADIYQTPRYLVIGTGKKITLECSQTMGHDKMYWYQQDPGMELHLIHYSYGVNSTEKGDLSSESTVSRIRTEHFPLTLESARPSHTSQYLCASTTRGSDEQFFGPGTRLTVL.

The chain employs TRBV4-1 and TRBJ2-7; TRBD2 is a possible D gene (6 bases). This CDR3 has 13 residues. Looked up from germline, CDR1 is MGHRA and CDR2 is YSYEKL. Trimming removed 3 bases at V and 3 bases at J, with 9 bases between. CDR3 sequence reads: CASSQGLNYEQYF. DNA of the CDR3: TGCGCCAGCAGCCAGGGACTTAACTACGAGCAGTACTTC.

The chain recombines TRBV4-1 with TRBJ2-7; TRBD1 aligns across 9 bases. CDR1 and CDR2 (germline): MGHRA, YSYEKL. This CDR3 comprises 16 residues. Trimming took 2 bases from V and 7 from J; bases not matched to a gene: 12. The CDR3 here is CASSQYTGTGNHEQYF. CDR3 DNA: TGCGCCAGCAGCCAATATACCGGGACAGGGAATCATGAGCAGTACTTC.

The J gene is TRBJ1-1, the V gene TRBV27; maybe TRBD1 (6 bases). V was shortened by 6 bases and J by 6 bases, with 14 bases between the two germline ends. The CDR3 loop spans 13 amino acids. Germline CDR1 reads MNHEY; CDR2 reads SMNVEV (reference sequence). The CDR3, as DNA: TGTGCCAGCAGCCGCCCAGGGGCCGCTGAAGCTTTCTTT. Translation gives CASSRPGAAEAFF.